Below are 6 T cell receptor beta chains sequenced from a single sample in a study of blood T cell repertoires in COVID-19. The data were produced by immunoSEQ multiplex PCR, yet TCRdb's version contains in-frame clones alone and is incomplete. The table lists more than 100,000 clones, roughly 87% of them singletons. Sequencing used peripheral blood. Receptors originate from a man of 80 years or more with acute or convalescent COVID-19.

This rearrangement joins TRBV5-1 to TRBJ1-1; D is ambiguous. The CDR3 is 13 amino acids. The V end lost 4 bases, the J end lost 3 bases, and 10 bases lay between the germline ends. CDR1 is SGHRS and CDR2 is YFSETQ in the germline V gene. CDR3 nucleotides: TGCGCCAGCAGCGGGCAGTCCGACACTGAAGCTTTCTTT. It translates to CASSGQSDTEAFF.

The chain has TRBV3-1 (or the pseudogene TRBV3-2) and TRBJ1-2; no clear D. Between the trimmed V and J ends, which lost 0 bases and 7 bases, there was a span of 3 bases. The CDR3 extends over 11 amino acids. In germline, CDR1 is LGHDT, CDR2 YNNKEL (reference sequence). Here the CDR3 reads CASSQDGGYTF. For the CDR3, the DNA is TGTGCCAGCAGCCAAGACGGTGGCTACACCTTC.

The rearrangement joins TRBV18 to TRBJ2-1; 12 nucleotides match TRBD2. This CDR3 region has 15 residues. Trimming at V came to 2 bases and at J to 7 bases, leaving 3 bases not matched to a gene. Per germline, CDR1 KGHSH and CDR2 LQKENI. For the CDR3, the DNA is TGTGCCAGCTCACCAAGACTAGCGGGAGAAAATGAGCAGTTCTTC. Its translation is CASSPRLAGENEQFF.

This chain links TRBV20-1 with TRBJ2-3, with no clear D. V was pared by 6 bases and J by 4 bases, with 8 bases between. Germline V CDR1 and CDR2: DFQATT, SNEGSKA (reference sequence). The CDR3 loop spans 11 amino acids. The CDR3 loop reads CSASHADTQYF. Here the CDR3 DNA reads TGCAGTGCCTCACACGCAGATACGCAGTATTTT.

V gene TRBV28 combines with J gene TRBJ1-2; a possible D gene is TRBD1 (5 bases). Germline loops: CDR1 MDHEN, CDR2 SYDVKM. The CDR3 runs 15 residues. V gave up 3 bases and J gave up 4 bases, with 15 bases separating them. CDR3: CASSFDSFVIYGYTF. The CDR3 nucleotides read TGTGCCAGCAGTTTCGACAGCTTTGTCATCTATGGCTACACCTTC.

V is TRBV28 and J is TRBJ2-7, with D possibly TRBD1 on 6 matching bases. The V and J ends lost 6 bases and 0 bases respectively, with 15 bases between them. The CDR3 covers 15 residues. The germline CDR1 and CDR2 sequences are MDHEN and SYDVKM. The CDR3 loop reads CASRLTGFSSYEQYF. CDR3 DNA sequence: TGTGCCAGCAGACTAACAGGGTTCAGCTCCTACGAGCAGTACTTC. The variable domain in full, with the rest retrieved from reference TRBV28 and TRBJ2-7, is DVKVTQSSRYLVKRTGEKVFLECVQDMDHENMFWYRQDPGLGLRLIYFSYDVKMKEKGDIPEGYSVSREKKERFSLILESASTNQTSMYLCASRLTGFSSYEQYFGPGTRLTVT.